In this sample, the clone carrying this T cell receptor beta chain turned up a few times. Its specificity is not known. The source of the sample is a study of early T cells in non-severe SARS-CoV-2 infection. In the study overall: Unpaired chains resulted from sequencing bulk RNA of unsorted whole blood.

The CDR3 runs 14 residues. Germline CDR1 reads SQVTM; CDR2 reads ANQGSEA. The ends were cut back, 2 bases at V and 4 bases at J, with 12 bases in the middle. The TCR library protocol attached unique molecular identifiers to the individual cDNA molecules. TCRdb redid the calling of the 5' RACE reads with MiXCR, one entry per CDR3 protein. There are 80,000 to 100,000 distinct CDR3 sequences in the sample; about 12% occur only once, and about 6.5% lies in the top ten. General study results and limits: Anti-spike CD8 responses were favored in VDJdb matching, and private and CD4 specificities were missed.

The sample comprised whole blood. The V and J genes are TRBV29-1 and TRBJ1-3; D not resolved. This clonotype originated in an adult who was a healthcare worker with PCR-confirmed SARS-CoV-2 infection or an uninfected control (not recorded which). The CDR3 loop reads CSVESSGSGNTIYF. The CDR3 coding sequence is TGCAGCGTTGAATCTTCGGGGTCCGGAAACACCATATATTTT.